A single sample gave rise to the 18 T cell receptor beta chains below, sequenced in a study of blood T cell repertoires in COVID-19. Sequencing used immunoSEQ multiplex PCR; TCRdb keeps in-frame clones, though not all of them. The data show fewer than 200,000 clones, with approximately 87% seen just once and 3.5% to 5% held by the top ten. Specimen: PBMCs or T cells enriched from blood (not recorded which). The receptor source for this set is a woman between 45 and 60 years old who had recovered from COVID-19.

The V and J genes are TRBV7-9 and TRBJ1-4; 8 bases align to TRBD1. The CDR3 extends over 15 amino acids. V lost 2 bases to trimming and J lost 7 bases; unmatched junction nucleotides: 6. Germline lookup yields CDR1 SEHNR and CDR2 FQNEAQ (reference sequence). The CDR3 loop is CASSLSGQGIEKLFF. CDR3 bases: TGTGCCAGCAGCTTATCCGGACAGGGTATTGAAAAACTGTTTTTT.

The genes are TRBV30 and TRBJ1-1; D not certain. V was cut by 4 bases and J by 1 base, with 10 bases left in between. The CDR3 is 13 amino acids. Germline lookup yields CDR1 GTSNPN and CDR2 SVGIG (reference sequence). CDR3: CAWNVHPNTEAFF. The CDR3 nucleotides read TGTGCCTGGAACGTACACCCGAACACTGAAGCTTTCTTT.

This sequence joins TRBV6-2 or TRBV6-3 and TRBJ2-3; 7 bases match TRBD2. The CDR3 contains 15 residues. Germline V gene sequence: CDR1 MNHEY, CDR2 SVGEGT. Trimming at V came to 2 bases and at J to 0 bases, leaving 2 bases not matched to a gene. Here the CDR3 DNA reads TGTGCCAGCAGTTACGGAGCGGGAAGCACAGATACGCAGTATTTT. It is translated as CASSYGAGSTDTQYF.

The chain is built from TRBV9 and TRBJ1-2; perhaps TRBD1 as D (5 bases). V shed 2 bases and J shed 13 bases, with 12 bases lying between them. The CDR3 spans 11 residues. The germline V gene has CDR1 SGDLS and CDR2 YYNGEE. CDR3 loop: CASSVLGHPTF. For the CDR3, the DNA is TGTGCCAGCAGCGTTTTGGGGCACCCCACCTTC.

The chain is built from TRBV5-1 and TRBJ2-2; 8 positions agree with TRBD2. Per germline, CDR1 SGHRS and CDR2 YFSETQ. The CDR3 is 14 amino acids. V dropped 2 bases and J dropped 6; count of bases not matched to a gene: 3. This chain's CDR3 is CASSFPRGAGELFF. The CDR3 nucleotides are TGCGCCAGCAGCTTTCCGCGGGGGGCCGGGGAGCTGTTTTTT.

This chain connects TRBV29-1 to TRBJ2-1; possibly TRBD1 for D (6 bases). CDR3 length: 10 residues. V lost 6 bases to trimming and J lost 9 bases, with 9 bases between them. Germline loops: CDR1 SQVTM, CDR2 ANQGSEA. The CDR3 DNA follows: TGCAGCGTATTAGGGGGTGAGCAGTTCTTC. This sequence encodes CSVLGGEQFF.

The chain carries TRBV19 and TRBJ1-5, with a weak D call TRBD1 (5 bases). The CDR3 loop spans 15 amino acids. Germline CDR1 LNHDA, CDR2 SQIVND (reference sequence). V was clipped by 3 bases and J by 4 bases, with 13 bases between them. Written as DNA, the CDR3 is TGTGCCAGTAGTATCCCCGGACACCTAAATCAGCCCCAGCATTTT. Its protein is CASSIPGHLNQPQHF.

The chain links TRBV10-1 to TRBJ2-2; D uncertain. This CDR3 has 16 residues. The germline V gene encodes CDR1 WNHNN and CDR2 SYGVQD (reference sequence). The V end was cut by 9 bases, the J end by 2 bases, with 19 bases between. The DNA for the CDR3 is TGCGCCAGTCGCCTACCCGTGGTGCGAAACACCGGGGAGCTGTTTTTT. It encodes CASRLPVVRNTGELFF.

The chain couples TRBV18 to TRBJ1-3, with 9 bases that match TRBD1. The junction had 0 bases not matched to a gene; V was cut back by 2 bases and J by 7 bases. The germline CDR1 and CDR2 sequences are KGHSH and LQKENI. There are 13 residues in the CDR3. CDR3 nucleotides: TGTGCCAGCTCACCAGGGACAGGGAACACCATATATTTT. It yields the protein CASSPGTGNTIYF. Drawing the rest from reference TRBV18 and TRBJ1-3, the complete variable domain is NAGVMQNPRHLVRRRGQEARLRCSPMKGHSHVYWYRQLPEEGLKFMVYLQKENIIDESGMPKERFSAEFPKEGPSILRIQQVVRGDSAAYFCASSPGTGNTIYFGEGSWLTVV.

This clone was seen just once. V is TRBV6-4 and J is TRBJ2-4; the D is unclear. Trimming cost V 9 bases and J 0 bases, with 9 bases left between them. The germline CDR1 and CDR2 sequences are MRHNA and SNTAGT. This CDR3 has 13 residues. The CDR3 DNA sequence: TGTGCCAGGCCACAGATAGCCAAAAACATTCAGTACTTC. Its translation is CARPQIAKNIQYF.

V usage is TRBV3-1 (or the pseudogene TRBV3-2) and J usage is TRBJ1-3; 7 bases fit TRBD1. The CDR3 is 14 amino acids. Losses at the gene ends were 1 base for V and 5 bases for J; bases not matched to a gene: 2. CDR1 is LGHDT, CDR2 YNNKEL, per germline (reference sequence). CDR3 protein: CASSQGDRRNTIYF. CDR3 DNA sequence: TGTGCCAGCAGCCAAGGGGACAGAAGAAACACCATATATTTT.

The chain uses TRBV29-1 and TRBJ2-3, with 16 bases lining up with TRBD2. CDR3 length: 15 residues. Per germline, CDR1 SQVTM and CDR2 ANQGSEA. V gave up 0 bases and J gave up 10 bases; unmatched junction bases: 4. The DNA for the CDR3 is TGCAGCGTTGAAGATACTGGGACTAGCGGGAGGGCGCAGTATTTT. The encoded protein is CSVEDTGTSGRAQYF.

The V call is TRBV20-1, the J call TRBJ1-4, with 8 bases identical to TRBD1. This CDR3 region has 13 residues. V lost 3 bases to trimming and J lost 8 bases; unmatched junction nucleotides: 5. Germline assignment: CDR1 DFQATT and CDR2 SNEGSKA (reference sequence). Here the CDR3 DNA reads TGCAGTGCTAGTCAGGGGGCTGGGGAAAAACTGTTTTTT. Its translation is CSASQGAGEKLFF.

The rearrangement joins TRBV28 to TRBJ2-4, with D hard to call. V was trimmed by 3 bases and J by 9 bases, leaving 9 bases between them. CDR1 is MDHEN and CDR2 is SYDVKM in the germline V gene. The CDR3 runs 12 residues. As DNA, the CDR3 is TGTGCCAGCAGTTTGTCTGACTCCATTCAGTACTTC. Its protein product is CASSLSDSIQYF.

The chain uses TRBV7-9 and TRBJ2-3; TRBD2 aligns across 7 bases. In germline, CDR1 is SEHNR, CDR2 FQNEAQ (reference sequence). The V gene end was trimmed by 10 bases and the J gene end by 6 bases; junction bases not matched to a gene: 13. The CDR3 has 14 amino acids. CDR3 bases: TGTGCCATCCCGCCCCCGGGGGGAGGGGATACGCAGTATTTT. Translation gives CAIPPPGGGDTQYF.

This clone was detected only a few times. The V gene is TRBV7-2, the J gene TRBJ1-1; D perhaps matches TRBD1 (5 bases). The V end lost 4 bases, the J end lost 2 bases, and 14 bases lay between the germline ends. The length of the CDR3 is 15 residues. Germline values: CDR1 SGHTA, CDR2 FQGNSA. As DNA, the CDR3 is TGTGCCAGCAGCTGGGCACCAGGGTTAAACACTGAAGCTTTCTTT. Translation gives CASSWAPGLNTEAFF.

The CDR3 is CASSTMRGVRQPQHF. The CDR3 region has the DNA TGTGCCAGCAGTACCATGCGGGGGGTTAGGCAGCCCCAGCATTTT. V and J are TRBV6-2 or TRBV6-3 and TRBJ1-5, with D possibly being TRBD1 (5 bases). V lost 5 bases, J lost 7 bases, and 18 bases lay in between. The CDR3 has 15 amino acids. Germline V gives CDR1 MNHEY, CDR2 SVGEGT.

The rearrangement links TRBV29-1 to TRBJ1-1; TRBD1 is a possible D gene (5 bases). There are 15 residues in the CDR3. Per the germline V gene, CDR1 is SQVTM and CDR2 is ANQGSEA. Trimming took 4 bases from V and 10 from J, leaving 25 bases between them. CDR3 residues: CSVGGYSGTSGRAFF. The CDR3 DNA reads TGCAGCGTTGGGGGGTACAGCGGGACGTCGGGAAGAGCTTTCTTT.